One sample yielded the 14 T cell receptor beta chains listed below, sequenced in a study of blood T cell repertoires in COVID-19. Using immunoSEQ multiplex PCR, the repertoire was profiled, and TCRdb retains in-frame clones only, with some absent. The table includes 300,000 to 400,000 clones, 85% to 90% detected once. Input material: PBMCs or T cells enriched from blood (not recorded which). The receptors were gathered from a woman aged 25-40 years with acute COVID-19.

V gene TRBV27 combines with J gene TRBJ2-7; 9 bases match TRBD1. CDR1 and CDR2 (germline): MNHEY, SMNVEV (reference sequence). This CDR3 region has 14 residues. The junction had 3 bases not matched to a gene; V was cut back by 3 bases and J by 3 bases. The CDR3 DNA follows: TGTGCCAGCAGTTTTACGACAGGGGGCTACGAGCAGTACTTC. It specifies CASSFTTGGYEQYF.

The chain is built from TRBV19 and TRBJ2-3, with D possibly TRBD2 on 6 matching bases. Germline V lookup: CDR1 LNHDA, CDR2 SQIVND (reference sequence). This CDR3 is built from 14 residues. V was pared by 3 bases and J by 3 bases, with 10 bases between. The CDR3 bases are TGTGCCAGTAGTATGGGAGGAGGGACAGATACGCAGTATTTT. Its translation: CASSMGGGTDTQYF.

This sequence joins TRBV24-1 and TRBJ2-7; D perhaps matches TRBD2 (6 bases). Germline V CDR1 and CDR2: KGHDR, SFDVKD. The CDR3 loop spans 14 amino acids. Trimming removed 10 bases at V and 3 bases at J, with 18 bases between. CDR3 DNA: TGTGCCACTGCACCCGGGGAGGTAGGCTACGAGCAGTACTTC. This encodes CATAPGEVGYEQYF.

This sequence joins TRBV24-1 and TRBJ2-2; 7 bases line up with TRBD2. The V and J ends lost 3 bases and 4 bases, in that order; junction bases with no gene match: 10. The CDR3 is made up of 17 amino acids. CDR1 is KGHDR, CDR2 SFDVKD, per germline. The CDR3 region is CATSDPEREWPTGELFF. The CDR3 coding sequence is TGTGCCACCAGTGATCCCGAGCGGGAATGGCCCACCGGGGAGCTGTTTTTT.

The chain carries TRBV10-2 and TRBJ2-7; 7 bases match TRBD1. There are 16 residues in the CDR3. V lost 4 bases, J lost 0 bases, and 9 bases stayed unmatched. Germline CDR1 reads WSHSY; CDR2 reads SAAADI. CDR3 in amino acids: CASSAETWTGSYEQYF. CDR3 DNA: TGCGCCAGCAGTGCTGAAACTTGGACAGGCTCCTACGAGCAGTACTTC.

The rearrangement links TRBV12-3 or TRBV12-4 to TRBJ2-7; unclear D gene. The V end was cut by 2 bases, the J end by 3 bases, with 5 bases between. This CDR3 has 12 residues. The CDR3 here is CASSLNYYEQYF. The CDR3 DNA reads TGTGCCAGCAGTTTAAACTACTACGAGCAGTACTTC.

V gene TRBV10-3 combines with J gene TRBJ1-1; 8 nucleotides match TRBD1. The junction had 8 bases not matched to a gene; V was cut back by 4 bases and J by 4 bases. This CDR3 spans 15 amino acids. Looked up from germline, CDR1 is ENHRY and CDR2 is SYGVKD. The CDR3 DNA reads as TGTGCCATCAGTGGGTACAGGGGGTCGGGCACTGAAGCTTTCTTT. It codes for CAISGYRGSGTEAFF.

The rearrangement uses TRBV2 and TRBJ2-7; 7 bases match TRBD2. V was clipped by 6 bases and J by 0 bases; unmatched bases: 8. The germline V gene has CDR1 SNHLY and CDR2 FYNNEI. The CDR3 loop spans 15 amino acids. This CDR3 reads CASSFLAVSSYEQYF. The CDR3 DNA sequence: TGTGCCAGCAGCTTCCTAGCGGTGAGCTCCTACGAGCAGTACTTC.

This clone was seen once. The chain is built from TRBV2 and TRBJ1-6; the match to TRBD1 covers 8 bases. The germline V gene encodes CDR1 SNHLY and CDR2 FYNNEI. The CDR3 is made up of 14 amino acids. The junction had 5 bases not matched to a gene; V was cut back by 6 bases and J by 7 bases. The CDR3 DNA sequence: TGTGCCAGCAGCGGACAGGGCGGCAATTCACCCCTCCACTTT. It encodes CASSGQGGNSPLHF.

The CDR3 DNA sequence: TGTGCTAGTGTTTTCTCGACTGGCACCGGGGAGCTGTTTTTT. This sequence encodes CASVFSTGTGELFF. V is TRBV12-5 and J is TRBJ2-2; D is unclear. V lost 7 bases, J lost 4 bases, and 13 bases lay in between. CDR1 is LGHNT, CDR2 FRNRAP, per germline. This CDR3 spans 14 amino acids.

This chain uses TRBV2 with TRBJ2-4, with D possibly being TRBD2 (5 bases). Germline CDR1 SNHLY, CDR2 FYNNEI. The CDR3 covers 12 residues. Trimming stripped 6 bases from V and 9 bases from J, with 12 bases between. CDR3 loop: CASSHEGGIQYF. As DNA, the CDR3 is TGTGCCAGCAGCCACGAGGGTGGCATTCAGTACTTC.

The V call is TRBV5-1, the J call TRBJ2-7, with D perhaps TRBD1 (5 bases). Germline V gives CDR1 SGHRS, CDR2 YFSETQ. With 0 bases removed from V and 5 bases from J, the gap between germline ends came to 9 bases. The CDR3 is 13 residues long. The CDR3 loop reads CASSLGLGHEQYF. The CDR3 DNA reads TGCGCCAGCAGCTTGGGTTTGGGGCACGAGCAGTACTTC.

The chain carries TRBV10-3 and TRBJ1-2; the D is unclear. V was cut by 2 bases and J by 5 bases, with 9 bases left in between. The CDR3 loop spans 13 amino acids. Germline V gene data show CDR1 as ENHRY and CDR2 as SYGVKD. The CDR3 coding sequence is TGTGCCATCAGTGAGGCAGGATCTTATGGCTACACCTTC. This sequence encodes CAISEAGSYGYTF.

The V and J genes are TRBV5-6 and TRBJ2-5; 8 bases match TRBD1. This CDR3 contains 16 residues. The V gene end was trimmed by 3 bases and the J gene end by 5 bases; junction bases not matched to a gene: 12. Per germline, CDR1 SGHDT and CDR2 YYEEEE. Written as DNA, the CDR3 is TGTGCCAGCAGCTCCTCGAGACAGGGGTCGGGGGAGACCCAGTACTTC. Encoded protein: CASSSSRQGSGETQYF.